The sequence of this T cell receptor beta chain was determined in a study of technical replicates of blood from a handful of donors. The CDR3 runs to 14 residues. Trimming removed 6 bases from V and 5 bases from J, with 17 bases in between. Germline V CDR1 and CDR2: SNHLY, FYNNEI. Assay used: immunoSEQ multiplex PCR; TCRdb lists only in-frame clones, some missing. In the table there are around 63,000 clones, around 93% of which are singletons. The sequence was collected from a human donor in good health. Some clones in this sample may be carry-over from other donors' samples. The chain employs TRBV2 and TRBJ2-7; D possibly corresponds to TRBD2 (6 bases). The sequencing sample was made of PBMCs. Here the CDR3 DNA reads TGTGCCAGCAGCCGGGCGGTGTCGGGGGACGAGCAGTACTTC. Translated: CASSRAVSGDEQYF.